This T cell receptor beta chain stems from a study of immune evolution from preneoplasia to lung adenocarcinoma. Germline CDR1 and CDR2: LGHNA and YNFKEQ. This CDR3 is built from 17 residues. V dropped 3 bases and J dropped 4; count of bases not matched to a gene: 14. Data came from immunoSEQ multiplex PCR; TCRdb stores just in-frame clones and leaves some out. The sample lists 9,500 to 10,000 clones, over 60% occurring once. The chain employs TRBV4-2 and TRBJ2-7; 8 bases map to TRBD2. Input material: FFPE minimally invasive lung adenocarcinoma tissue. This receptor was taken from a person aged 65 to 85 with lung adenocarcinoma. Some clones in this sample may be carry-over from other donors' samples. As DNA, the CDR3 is TGTGCCAGCAGCCAGACTAGCGACGATACTGGTGGGTACGAGCAGTACTTC. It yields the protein CASSQTSDDTGGYEQYF.